This T cell receptor beta chain is from a study of cytomegalovirus exposure and HLA in healthy donors. From germline, CDR1 is SSHAT and CDR2 FNYEAQ (reference sequence). The CDR3 is 17 residues long. As concerns this clone: At one end the junction does not follow the germline gene, possibly because of a read error.

Measured with immunoSEQ multiplex PCR; TCRdb has only the in-frame clones, and not every one. Of about 160,000 clones listed, roughly 91% are singletons. The chain is built from TRBV7-7 and TRBJ1-1, with D tentatively TRBD1 (5 bases). Sequencing input: PBMCs. The clonotype originates from a woman aged 18-35 years in good health and CMV-seropositive. CDR3 DNA: TGTGCTAGCAGCACTCCCGGGACTGTTACTATGAACACTGAAGCTTTCTTT. Its protein product is CASSTPGTVTMNTEAFF.